Listed below are T cell receptor beta chains from one sample, sequenced in a study of PD-1 blockade in classical Hodgkin lymphoma. TCRdb's copy holds only in-frame clones and misses some; the assay was immunoSEQ multiplex PCR. The table has about 98,000 clones, roughly 92% seen once. Sample: peripheral blood mononuclear cells (PBMCs), taken at baseline. Source of these receptors: a human donor with classical Hodgkin lymphoma. Both conserved end residues are part of each CDR3. Only part of the rows carry a size: once, few, many, or a class if the clone is expanded.

V,size,J,CDR3
TRBV6-5,NA,TRBJ2-1,CASQTSGKGEQFF
TRBV27,NA,TRBJ1-1,CASSLDRGSEAFF
TRBV29-1,few,TRBJ2-7,CSVFIRADLSGRFRNEQYF
TRBV6-1,NA,TRBJ2-7,CASSPGQSYEQYF
TRBV6-4,NA,TRBJ2-4,CASSTLRGRGAKNIQYF
TRBV4-1,few,TRBJ2-7,CASSQDASGGGLGEQYF
TRBV29-1,NA,TRBJ2-1,CSGIPGHFPREQFF
TRBV2,NA,TRBJ1-5,CASSYWTADQPQHF
TRBV20-1,few,TRBJ2-1,CSARWVEQFF
TRBV27,NA,TRBJ2-7,CASSRDRRSYEQYF
TRBV5-4,once,TRBJ2-1,CASSWGGTSANEQFF
TRBV29-1,NA,TRBJ1-2,CSVEVGTGPSYTF
TRBV7-9,NA,TRBJ2-1,CASSPPGGAEVNEQFF
TRBV10-1,NA,TRBJ1-4,CASSDRQDEKLFF
TRBV2,NA,TRBJ2-5,CASMGGTQYF
TRBV5-4,NA,TRBJ2-1,CASSLVGSSNEQFF
TRBV28,NA,TRBJ1-2,CASTPRQGARFYGYTF
TRBV29-1,once,TRBJ2-1,CSVALSGRQFF
TRBV9,NA,TRBJ2-2,CASSAKGAATGELFF
TRBV30,NA,TRBJ2-1,CAWSVRVRGSYNEQFF
TRBV9,few,TRBJ1-1,CASSVGTAMNTEAFF
TRBV27,NA,TRBJ2-7,CASTYWTSYEQYF
TRBV27,NA,TRBJ2-7,CASSSGGSSYEQYF
TRBV28,NA,TRBJ2-7,CASSLWASPYEQYF
TRBV7-3,NA,TRBJ2-3,CASSLIASTDTQYF